The 2 T cell receptor beta chains below all came from one sample that was sequenced in a study of blood T cells in healthy people across ages. Together with a sample-barcoded 5' primer, a J-beta primer mix was included in a second PCR lasting roughly 6 to 12 cycles. MiXCR was run by TCRdb on the 5' RACE reads, yielding one entry per CDR3 protein. The table includes hundreds of thousands of distinct CDR3 sequences, 24% detected once. This same sample was also taken into another study, of T cells of mothers and their children.

Material: blood. These TCRs come from a boy younger than 18 in good health.

V is TRBV6-1 and J is TRBJ2-4, with D uncertain. The V and J ends lost 6 bases and 8 bases respectively, with 8 bases between them. The CDR3 runs to 11 residues. CDR1 is MNHNS and CDR2 is SASEGT in the germline V gene. The CDR3 region is CASRGSDIQYF. The CDR3 DNA follows: TGTGCCAGCAGGGGTTCGGACATTCAGTACTTC.

The rearrangement links TRBV4-2 to TRBJ2-1, with no clear D. V lost 6 bases to trimming and J lost 9 bases, with 18 bases between them. The CDR3 is 14 residues long. Germline CDR1 and CDR2: LGHNA and YNFKEQ. Here the CDR3 reads CASRQTTQNGEQFF. In DNA form, the CDR3 reads TGTGCCAGCAGGCAAACTACTCAAAATGGTGAGCAGTTCTTC.